The entry that follows covers one T cell receptor (beta chain) sequence. Profiling relied on immunoSEQ multiplex PCR, and the TCRdb table lists in-frame clones only, not all of them. Of roughly 27,000 clones in the sample, more than 75% were seen once. The length of the CDR3 is 14 residues. Germline V lookup: CDR1 MNHNY, CDR2 SVGAGI (reference sequence). The J segment lost 2 bases and the V segment lost 5 bases, leaving 3 bases of the junction unmatched. The sample comes from a study of T cell changes during pregnancy in multiple sclerosis. Here the sequenced sample was CD8+ T cells from peripheral blood mononuclear cells, taken after pregnancy. This receptor was obtained from a female donor with multiple sclerosis, enrolled in a pregnancy study. The chain combines TRBV6-6 with TRBJ2-7; 10 nucleotides align to TRBD2. The CDR3 protein is CASSLAGAAYEQYF. The CDR3 nucleotides are TGTGCCAGCAGTCTAGCGGGGGCCGCCTACGAGCAGTACTTC.